Shown below are 28 T cell receptor beta chains from a single sample sequenced in a study of T cells in tumors after PD-1 blockade. Assay used: immunoSEQ multiplex PCR; TCRdb lists only in-frame clones, some missing. The data contain about 20,000 clones, 78% of them singletons. Sample: PBMCs, taken before anti-PD-1 treatment. The receptor source for this set is a human donor with basal cell carcinoma.

This rearrangement joins TRBV6-5 to TRBJ2-1; D remains unclear. This CDR3 region has 11 residues. V was shortened by 6 bases and J by 7 bases, with 7 bases between the two germline ends. Per the germline V gene, CDR1 is MNHEY and CDR2 is SVGAGI. CDR3 sequence: CASRNINEQFF. For the CDR3, the DNA is TGTGCCAGCAGGAACATTAATGAGCAGTTCTTC.

The chain employs TRBV9 and TRBJ2-5; 10 bases map to TRBD2. Germline-derived CDR1 and CDR2 are SGDLS and YYNGEE. V trimming: 0 bases; J trimming: 5 bases; junction bases outside the gene matches: 16. The CDR3 spans 19 residues. The CDR3 loop reads CASSVGVLAGGKQMETQYF. The CDR3 DNA reads TGTGCCAGCAGCGTAGGAGTATTAGCGGGGGGTAAACAAATGGAGACCCAGTACTTC.

The rearrangement links TRBV14 to TRBJ1-6; D remains unclear. The CDR3 length is 14 residues. Germline-derived CDR1 and CDR2 are SGHDN and FVKESK. The V and J ends lost 2 bases and 7 bases respectively, with 9 bases between them. The CDR3 loop is CASSQNFRNSPLHF. CDR3 bases: TGTGCCAGCAGCCAAAATTTTAGGAATTCACCCCTCCACTTT.

The CDR3 reads CASSLVPGYNAGELFF. Here the CDR3 DNA reads TGTGCCAGCAGCTTGGTCCCAGGGTACAACGCCGGGGAGCTGTTTTTT. The gene calls are TRBV5-5 and TRBJ2-2, with TRBD1 as a possible D gene (5 bases). Trimming pared 0 bases from V and 6 bases from J, leaving 15 bases between. CDR3 length: 16 amino acids. Germline assignment: CDR1 SGHKS and CDR2 YYEKEE (reference sequence).

This clone showed up just a few times. This sequence joins TRBV5-6 and TRBJ2-7; TRBD1 aligns across 9 bases. This CDR3 region has 17 residues. Germline V gives CDR1 SGHDT, CDR2 YYEEEE. The junction had 14 bases not matched to a gene; V was cut back by 4 bases and J by 3 bases. This chain's CDR3 is CASSGKTGGGTSYEQYF. CDR3 in DNA: TGTGCCAGCAGCGGGAAGACAGGGGGAGGCACTAGCTACGAGCAGTACTTC.

The chain employs TRBV14 and TRBJ1-2, with D tentatively TRBD1 (5 bases). CDR3 length: 15 amino acids. The V gene's germline CDR1 is SGHDN and CDR2 FVKESK. Trimming took off 3 bases at V and 7 bases at J, with 18 bases between the two ends. CDR3 amino acids: CASSHFGGSGSGYTF. The CDR3 DNA sequence: TGTGCCAGCAGCCACTTCGGGGGGTCCGGGAGTGGCTACACCTTC.

V is TRBV5-5 and J is TRBJ1-5; D remains ambiguous. Germline CDR1 SGHKS, CDR2 YYEKEE (reference sequence). The CDR3 is 14 residues long. V was pared by 4 bases and J by 4 bases, with 12 bases between. The chain's CDR3 is CASSPGWLNQPQHF. The CDR3 region has the DNA TGTGCCAGCAGCCCGGGTTGGCTTAATCAGCCCCAGCATTTT. The full variable domain, completed using reference TRBV5-5 and TRBJ1-5, is DAGVTQSPTHLIKTRGQQVTLRCSPISGHKSVSWYQQVLGQGPQFIFQYYEKEERGRGNFPDRFSARQFPNYSSELNVNALLLGDSALYLCASSPGWLNQPQHFGDGTRLSIL.

The table lists this clone with a count of one. The chain couples TRBV7-9 to TRBJ2-3; the D is unclear. CDR3 length: 15 amino acids. Germline assignment: CDR1 SEHNR and CDR2 FQNEAQ (reference sequence). Trimming pared 5 bases from V and 0 bases from J, leaving 12 bases between. The CDR3 here is CASSPRVGSTDTQYF. The DNA for the CDR3 is TGTGCCAGCAGCCCCCGGGTGGGGAGCACAGATACGCAGTATTTT. The whole variable domain, filled in from reference TRBV7-9 and TRBJ2-3, reads DTGVSQNPRHKITKRGQNVTFRCDPISEHNRLYWYRQTLGQGPEFLTYFQNEAQLEKSRLLSDRFSAERPKGSFSTLEIQRTEQGDSAMYLCASSPRVGSTDTQYFGPGTRLTVL.

The chain recombines TRBV7-2 with TRBJ2-2; D is ambiguous. Between the trimmed V and J ends, which lost 6 bases and 7 bases, there was a span of 12 bases. CDR3 length equals 13 residues. Germline V gene lookup returns CDR1 SGHTA and CDR2 FQGNSA. In DNA, the CDR3 is TGTGCCAGCAGTCCTGTTGGGTACGGGGAGCTGTTTTTT. Protein product: CASSPVGYGELFF.

The chain couples TRBV6-5 to TRBJ2-1; no firm D call. The CDR3 loop spans 13 amino acids. CDR1 MNHEY and CDR2 SVGAGI come from the germline V gene. Trimming removed 11 bases at V and 7 bases at J, with 18 bases between. DNA of the CDR3: TGTGCCGCGGCGACCCGCCACGGTAATGAGCAGTTCTTC. Protein: CAAATRHGNEQFF.

A word on this clone: Other DNA variants within this sample encode the same CDR3. This rearrangement joins TRBV2 to TRBJ2-1, with D possibly matching TRBD2 (7 bases). This CDR3 spans 19 amino acids. The V end lost 11 bases, the J end lost 0 bases, and 29 bases lay between the germline ends. Germline-derived CDR1 and CDR2 are SNHLY and FYNNEI. CDR3 sequence reads: CASCDGGARVGSSYNEQFF. CDR3 coding DNA: TGTGCCTCCTGTGATGGGGGGGCGCGGGTGGGGAGCTCCTACAATGAGCAGTTCTTC.

The sample holds a few counts of this clone. This chain connects TRBV7-7 to TRBJ2-2, with 11 bases aligning to TRBD2. Germline CDR1 SSHAT, CDR2 FNYEAQ (reference sequence). The CDR3 spans 16 residues. The trim removed 0 bases at V and 8 bases at J, leaving 5 bases unmatched. This CDR3 is CASSLASSGRSGELFF. The CDR3 DNA reads TGTGCCAGCAGCTTAGCATCTAGCGGGAGGTCTGGGGAGCTGTTTTTT.

This clone came up a few times. V gene TRBV28 combines with J gene TRBJ2-3, with TRBD2 matching 7 bases. This CDR3 spans 18 amino acids. V trimming: 3 bases; J trimming: 0 bases; junction bases outside the gene matches: 12. Germline V gene data show CDR1 as MDHEN and CDR2 as SYDVKM. CDR3 coding DNA: TGTGCCAGCAGTTTTAGGCTAGCGGAGGCCTTTAGCACAGATACGCAGTATTTT. Protein: CASSFRLAEAFSTDTQYF.

The V gene is TRBV6-6, the J gene TRBJ2-7, with 12 bases that match TRBD2. The trim removed 2 bases at V and 5 bases at J, leaving 7 bases unmatched. The CDR3 contains 16 residues. The germline CDR1 and CDR2 sequences are MNHNY and SVGAGI (reference sequence). Written as DNA, the CDR3 is TGTGCCAGCAGTTACGGCCTAGCGGGGGGGCTTAACGAGCAGTACTTC. Residues: CASSYGLAGGLNEQYF.

The CDR3 coding sequence is TGTGCCTGGAGTGTACCCAATCATCAGGGGCACACTGAAGCTTTCTTT. Translated: CAWSVPNHQGHTEAFF. The chain joins TRBV30 to TRBJ1-1, with D possibly being TRBD1 (6 bases). The CDR3 spans 16 residues. Germline CDR1 is GTSNPN and CDR2 is SVGIG (reference sequence). Between the trimmed V and J ends, which lost 0 bases and 3 bases, there was a span of 17 bases. The whole variable domain, remainder taken from reference TRBV30 and TRBJ1-1, is SQTIHQWPATLVQPVGSPLSLECTVEGTSNPNLYWYRQAAGRGLQLLFYSVGIGQISSEVPQNLSASRPQDRQFILSSKKLLLSDSGFYLCAWSVPNHQGHTEAFFGQGTRLTVV.

V usage is TRBV18 and J usage is TRBJ1-5; D gene uncertain. CDR3 length: 14 residues. V was cut by 1 base and J by 4 bases, with 8 bases left in between. Germline V gene data show CDR1 as KGHSH and CDR2 as LQKENI. The CDR3 is CASSPLDANQPQHF. DNA of the CDR3: TGTGCCAGCTCACCACTGGACGCTAATCAGCCCCAGCATTTT.

The V gene is TRBV2, the J gene TRBJ1-2; 10 bases agree with TRBD1. Per germline, CDR1 SNHLY and CDR2 FYNNEI. J lost 7 bases, V lost 4 bases, and 12 bases had no gene match. The CDR3 has 16 amino acids. CDR3: CASSVYLTGGESGYTF. The CDR3 nucleotides are TGTGCCAGCAGTGTATACCTGACAGGGGGCGAAAGTGGCTACACCTTC.

The chain uses TRBV4-2 and TRBJ2-3, with D possibly being TRBD2 (7 bases). With 1 base removed from V and 9 bases from J, the gap between germline ends came to 11 bases. This CDR3 spans 13 amino acids. Germline-derived CDR1 and CDR2 are LGHNA and YNFKEQ. CDR3 DNA: TGTGCCAGCAGCCAAGGTAGGGGGGGAACGCAGTATTTT. It encodes CASSQGRGGTQYF.

The chain carries TRBV6-6 and TRBJ2-7; D is possibly TRBD2 (7 bases). The V and J ends lost 6 bases and 2 bases respectively, with 17 bases between them. Germline V lookup: CDR1 MNHNY, CDR2 SVGAGI (reference sequence). CDR3 length equals 15 residues. CDR3 sequence reads: CASRQSMGGPYEQYF. CDR3 in DNA: TGTGCCAGCAGGCAATCAATGGGGGGGCCCTACGAGCAGTACTTC.

The J gene is TRBJ2-1, the V gene TRBV6-2 or TRBV6-3; 11 bases align to TRBD2. The CDR3 contains 17 residues. The V segment lost 5 bases and the J segment 3 bases; nucleotides outside the gene matches: 9. Germline assignment: CDR1 MNHEY and CDR2 SVGEGT. As DNA, the CDR3 is TGTGCCAGCAGTCGCCCCACTAGCGGGGGTGACTACAATGAGCAGTTCTTC. Its protein is CASSRPTSGGDYNEQFF.

Concerning this clone: Other DNA sequences in this specimen translate into the identical CDR3. V is TRBV6-5 and J is TRBJ2-2, with 10 nucleotides matching TRBD1. The germline V gene has CDR1 MNHEY and CDR2 SVGAGI. V was clipped by 6 bases and J by 4 bases; unmatched bases: 5. The CDR3 spans 15 residues. CDR3 amino acids: CASRRTGGSTGELFF. The CDR3 DNA is TGTGCCAGCAGGCGGACAGGGGGATCCACCGGGGAGCTGTTTTTT.

The CDR3 sequence is CASSEFYEQFF. The CDR3 DNA sequence: TGTGCCAGCAGTGAATTCTATGAGCAGTTCTTC. The chain is built from TRBV2 and TRBJ2-1; D is uncertain. Germline CDR1 and CDR2: SNHLY and FYNNEI. The germline V and J ends were trimmed by 2 bases and 8 bases, with 4 bases remaining between them. The CDR3 contains 11 residues.

The rearrangement joins TRBV19 to TRBJ2-3, with 8 bases identical to TRBD2. V trimming: 7 bases; J trimming: 0 bases; junction bases outside the gene matches: 9. CDR1 is LNHDA, CDR2 SQIVND, per germline (reference sequence). The CDR3 runs 16 residues. As DNA, the CDR3 is TGTGCCAGTACCCGGGGGGGGACAACTAGCACAGATACGCAGTATTTT. Translated: CASTRGGTTSTDTQYF.

This chain links TRBV7-2 with TRBJ1-2; TRBD1 matches 8 bases. V lost 3 bases to trimming and J lost 3 bases; unmatched junction nucleotides: 3. The CDR3 consists of 14 residues. Germline lookup yields CDR1 SGHTA and CDR2 FQGNSA. CDR3 residues: CASSLGQEYYGYTF. In nucleotides, the CDR3 is TGTGCCAGCAGCTTGGGACAGGAGTACTATGGCTACACCTTC.

This chain connects TRBV3-1 (or the pseudogene TRBV3-2) to TRBJ2-7; D is ambiguous. Germline loops: CDR1 LGHDT, CDR2 YNNKEL (reference sequence). This CDR3 is 11 amino acids long. V lost 3 bases and J lost 2, with 2 bases in between. The CDR3 loop is CASSQAYEQYF. The CDR3 nucleotides read TGTGCCAGCAGCCAGGCCTACGAGCAGTACTTC.

The chain couples TRBV2 to TRBJ2-5; the match to TRBD1 covers 10 bases. The germline gives CDR1 SNHLY, CDR2 FYNNEI. This CDR3 is built from 12 residues. With V trimmed by 6 bases and J by 5 bases, 0 bases remained unmatched. CDR3 nucleotides: TGTGCCAGCAGGGGACAGGGGGAGACCCAGTACTTC. This translates into CASRGQGETQYF.

This chain uses TRBV2 with TRBJ2-2; D may be TRBD1 (8 bases). Germline V gives CDR1 SNHLY, CDR2 FYNNEI. The CDR3 covers 17 residues. V lost 8 bases to trimming and J lost 4 bases, with 23 bases between them. The CDR3 sequence: CASPRGAGGAGTGELFF. In nucleotides, the CDR3 is TGTGCCAGCCCCCGGGGGGCAGGGGGCGCGGGCACCGGGGAGCTGTTTTTT.

The V and J genes are TRBV6-4 and TRBJ1-4; D is possibly TRBD1 (6 bases). CDR3 size: 13 residues. Germline loops: CDR1 MRHNA, CDR2 SNTAGT. V was cut by 3 bases and J by 5 bases, with 7 bases left in between. The CDR3 DNA reads TGTGCCAGCAGTGAGGGGGCAAATGAAAAACTGTTTTTT. It is translated as CASSEGANEKLFF.